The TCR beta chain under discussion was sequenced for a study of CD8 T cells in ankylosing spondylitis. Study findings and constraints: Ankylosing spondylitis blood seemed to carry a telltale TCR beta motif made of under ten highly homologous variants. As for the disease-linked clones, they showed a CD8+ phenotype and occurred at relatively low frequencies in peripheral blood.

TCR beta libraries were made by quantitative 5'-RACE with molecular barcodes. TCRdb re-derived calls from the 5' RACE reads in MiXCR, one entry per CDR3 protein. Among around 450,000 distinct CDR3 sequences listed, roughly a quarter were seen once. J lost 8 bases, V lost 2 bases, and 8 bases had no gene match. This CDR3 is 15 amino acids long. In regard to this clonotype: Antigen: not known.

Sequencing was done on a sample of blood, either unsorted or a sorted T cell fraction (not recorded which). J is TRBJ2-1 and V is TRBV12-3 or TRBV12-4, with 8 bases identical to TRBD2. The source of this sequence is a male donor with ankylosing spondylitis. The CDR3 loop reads CASSLMSGGKDEQFF. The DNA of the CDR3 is TGTGCCAGCAGTTTAATGTCGGGAGGGAAGGATGAGCAGTTCTTC.